Included here is one T cell receptor (beta chain) sequence, with context. The sample belongs to a study of control samples from healthy donors and cancer patients. CDR3 size: 13 residues. V was pared by 6 bases and J by 1 base, with 9 bases between. Germline assignment: CDR1 MNHEY and CDR2 SVGAGI. TCRdb keeps only in-frame clones here, not all; method: immunoSEQ multiplex PCR. The sample comprises 85,000 to 100,000 clones, more than 80% of which are singletons, and around 8.5% rests with the top ten. Material: blood. The sequence came from a man between 18 and 29 years old in good health. V is TRBV6-5 and J is TRBJ1-1, with TRBD1 as a possible D gene (5 bases). CDR3 sequence (DNA): TGTGCCAGCAGAAACGGACAGAACACTGAAGCTTTCTTT. The encoded protein is CASRNGQNTEAFF.